Shown below are 21 T cell receptor beta chains from a single sample sequenced in a study of response to subunit inactivated influenza vaccine. TCRdb ran MiXCR on the RT-PCR reads and lists one entry per CDR3 protein. The table has more than 400,000 distinct CDR3 sequences, about a tenth seen once; the top ten hold approximately 12%. Sequencing used PBMCs from blood, obtained more than 35 days after vaccination. Receptor source: a man aged 50-60 years who received an inactivated influenza vaccine.

This clonotype appeared many times. The V and J genes are TRBV25-1 and TRBJ2-5; 7 nucleotides align to TRBD1. The V segment lost 3 bases and the J segment 9 bases; nucleotides outside the gene matches: 10. This CDR3 region has 14 residues. Germline V lookup: CDR1 MGHDK, CDR2 SYGVNS. This CDR3 is CASSDHTGDGAQYF. The CDR3 bases are TGTGCCAGCAGTGACCATACAGGGGACGGGGCCCAGTACTTC.

This clonotype was seen only a few times. The genes are TRBV7-8 and TRBJ1-3; maybe TRBD1 (5 bases). The CDR3 length is 18 residues. Germline V lookup: CDR1 SGHVS, CDR2 FQNEAQ. V was pared by 5 bases and J by 0 bases, with 20 bases between. For the CDR3, the DNA is TGTGCCAGCAGCCCTTCCCGTATCGGGCAGGGCTCTGGAAACACCATATATTTT. Translating it yields CASSPSRIGQGSGNTIYF.

This CDR3 reads CASSPQTQGNEQYF. The CDR3 DNA follows: TGTGCCAGCAGTCCCCAGACCCAAGGGAACGAGCAGTACTTC. The chain uses TRBV28 and TRBJ2-7; D gene unclear. The germline gives CDR1 MDHEN, CDR2 SYDVKM. There are 14 residues in the CDR3. Trimming took 5 bases from V and 5 from J, leaving 16 bases between them. The whole variable domain, filled in from reference TRBV28 and TRBJ2-7, reads DVKVTQSSRYLVKRTGEKVFLECVQDMDHENMFWYRQDPGLGLRLIYFSYDVKMKEKGDIPEGYSVSREKKERFSLILESASTNQTSMYLCASSPQTQGNEQYFGPGTRLTVT.

The chain has TRBV7-9 and TRBJ2-7; D not certain. CDR3 length: 12 amino acids. In germline, CDR1 is SEHNR, CDR2 FQNEAQ (reference sequence). With 3 bases removed from V and 6 bases from J, the gap between germline ends came to 9 bases. The CDR3 DNA follows: TGTGCCAGCAGCTTTCCAGGCCGCGAGCAGTACTTC. It encodes CASSFPGREQYF.

The rearrangement links TRBV7-9 to TRBJ2-1, with 7 nucleotides matching TRBD1. V shed 0 bases and J 9 bases; nucleotides not matched to a gene: 11. CDR1 is SEHNR, CDR2 FQNEAQ, per germline (reference sequence). This CDR3 region has 16 residues. CDR3 sequence reads: CASSLAGFGTVAEQFF. CDR3 coding DNA: TGTGCCAGCAGCTTAGCCGGTTTTGGGACAGTTGCTGAGCAGTTCTTC.

CDR3 loop: CASSQGLAGGVPTQYF. The CDR3 coding sequence is TGTGCCAGCAGCCAAGGACTAGCGGGAGGGGTACCTACGCAGTATTTT. This chain uses TRBV7-6 with TRBJ2-3; the match to TRBD2 covers 15 bases. Trimming removed 5 bases from V and 8 bases from J; junction bases left unmatched: 8. Germline assignment: CDR1 SGHVS and CDR2 FNYEAQ. The CDR3 totals 16 residues.

Only a few counts were recorded for this clonotype. The chain recombines TRBV12-3 or TRBV12-4 with TRBJ2-5; perhaps D is TRBD1 or TRBD2 (5 bases each). The ends were cut back, 3 bases at V and 4 bases at J, with 12 bases in the middle. The CDR3 consists of 14 residues. The CDR3, as DNA: TGTGCCAGCAGTTTTCTTGAGGGGAGAGAGACCCAGTACTTC. Translation gives CASSFLEGRETQYF.

This clonotype was recorded at least ten times. Written as DNA, the CDR3 is TGTGCCACCAGTGGCCGACAGATTAGCACAGATACGCAGTATTTT. It yields the protein CATSGRQISTDTQYF. The chain carries TRBV24-1 and TRBJ2-3; D possibly corresponds to TRBD1 (5 bases). V dropped 5 bases and J dropped 0 bases, with 11 bases sitting between them. Germline V gene lookup returns CDR1 KGHDR and CDR2 SFDVKD. The CDR3 contains 15 residues.

The V call is TRBV10-3, the J call TRBJ2-2; TRBD2 is a possible D gene (6 bases). Trimming removed 6 bases at V and 1 base at J, with 15 bases between. This CDR3 has 16 residues. Germline V lookup: CDR1 ENHRY, CDR2 SYGVKD. This CDR3 reads CAISLGAGVNTGELFF. In DNA form, the CDR3 reads TGTGCCATCAGCCTTGGAGCGGGTGTGAACACCGGGGAGCTGTTTTTT.

The V gene is TRBV28, the J gene TRBJ1-5; D uncertain. This CDR3 region has 11 residues. Germline V gene lookup returns CDR1 MDHEN and CDR2 SYDVKM. Trimming removed 1 base from V and 7 bases from J, with 2 bases in between. The CDR3 spells CASSLSQPQHF. The DNA for the CDR3 is TGTGCCAGCAGTTTATCGCAGCCCCAGCATTTT.

This clonotype was counted a few times. This chain links TRBV7-9 with TRBJ2-3; D remains ambiguous. V was pared by 0 bases and J by 4 bases, with 11 bases between. CDR3 length: 15 amino acids. Looked up from germline, CDR1 is SEHNR and CDR2 is FQNEAQ (reference sequence). The CDR3 DNA is TGTGCCAGCAGCTTAGCGTCTAGTGGCGCAGATACGCAGTATTTT. Protein product: CASSLASSGADTQYF.

The chain is built from TRBV15 and TRBJ2-2; D is perhaps TRBD2 (6 bases). Trimming stripped 8 bases from V and 5 bases from J, with 15 bases between. The CDR3 length is 14 residues. Germline V gives CDR1 LNHNV, CDR2 YYDKDF (reference sequence). The CDR3 region has the DNA TGTGCCACCGGAGGCGGGGAGTATACCGGGGAGCTGTTTTTT. Translation: CATGGGEYTGELFF.

The chain recombines TRBV5-1 with TRBJ2-3; 9 bases agree with TRBD2. V shed 1 base and J 5 bases; nucleotides not matched to a gene: 8. The V gene's germline CDR1 is SGHRS and CDR2 YFSETQ. This CDR3 is 16 amino acids long. CDR3 amino acids: CASSLQAGGLVDTQYF. DNA for the CDR3: TGCGCCAGCAGCTTGCAGGCGGGGGGGCTTGTAGATACGCAGTATTTT.

This clonotype was seen repeatedly, ten times or more. V gene TRBV29-1 combines with J gene TRBJ1-4, with D unclear. CDR3 size: 13 residues. The germline CDR1 and CDR2 sequences are SQVTM and ANQGSEA. Trimming pared 5 bases from V and 7 bases from J, leaving 14 bases between. CDR3 amino acids: CSVMFRLGEKLFF. Here the CDR3 DNA reads TGCAGCGTTATGTTTCGGCTGGGTGAAAAACTGTTTTTT.

The table lists this clonotype with a few counts. V is TRBV6-1 and J is TRBJ2-7, with D possibly TRBD1 on 5 matching bases. Germline V gives CDR1 MNHNS, CDR2 SASEGT. The CDR3 is made up of 13 amino acids. V was pared by 4 bases and J by 6 bases, with 13 bases between. CDR3 nucleotides: TGTGCCAGCAGTGTAAGGGGTTGGTCCGAGCAGTACTTC. Translated: CASSVRGWSEQYF.

The sample holds many counts of this clonotype. This rearrangement joins TRBV29-1 to TRBJ2-2, with 9 bases aligning to TRBD2. The CDR3 consists of 13 residues. Germline CDR1 is SQVTM and CDR2 is ANQGSEA. With V trimmed by 5 bases and J by 3 bases, 1 base remained unmatched. The CDR3 sequence: CSVWTSDTGELFF. The CDR3 DNA follows: TGCAGCGTTTGGACTAGCGACACCGGGGAGCTGTTTTTT.

The CDR3 loop is CSAREYGTGGFVETQYF. CDR3 nucleotide sequence: TGCAGTGCTAGAGAGTATGGGACGGGAGGGTTTGTAGAGACCCAGTACTTC. The gene calls are TRBV20-1 and TRBJ2-5, with TRBD2 matching over 8 bases. The ends lost 0 bases at V and 4 bases at J; junction bases unmatched: 13. The germline V gene encodes CDR1 DFQATT and CDR2 SNEGSKA (reference sequence). This CDR3 spans 17 amino acids.

This clonotype was recorded at least ten times. This chain links TRBV20-1 with TRBJ2-3; TRBD2 matches 12 bases. V trimming: 1 base; J trimming: 8 bases; junction bases outside the gene matches: 13. The V gene's germline CDR1 is DFQATT and CDR2 SNEGSKA (reference sequence). The CDR3 loop spans 17 amino acids. This chain's CDR3 is CSARGGLAGDRWGTQYF. The CDR3 DNA follows: TGCAGTGCTAGAGGGGGACTAGCGGGTGACCGATGGGGTACGCAGTATTTT.

In this sample, this clonotype turned up a few times. The chain employs TRBV12-3 or TRBV12-4 and TRBJ2-1; tentatively, D is TRBD1 (5 bases). V was pared by 4 bases and J by 10 bases, with 14 bases between. The CDR3 consists of 13 residues. CDR3 amino acids: CASSSGRAQEQFF. The CDR3 nucleotides are TGTGCCAGCAGTTCGGGCAGGGCGCAGGAGCAGTTCTTC.

This rearrangement joins TRBV29-1 to TRBJ1-4, with D maybe TRBD1 (6 bases). The V gene's germline CDR1 is SQVTM and CDR2 ANQGSEA. Trimming removed 5 bases from V and 4 bases from J, with 11 bases in between. The CDR3 totals 13 residues. DNA of the CDR3: TGCAGCGTTTACAGGGCCGATAATGAAAAACTGTTTTTT. It specifies CSVYRADNEKLFF.

This clonotype has more than one count but fewer than ten. This chain joins TRBV6-2 or TRBV6-3 and TRBJ2-7; 8 bases align to TRBD2. This CDR3 comprises 14 residues. Trimming took 3 bases from V and 5 from J; bases not matched to a gene: 6. The germline CDR1 and CDR2 sequences are MNHEY and SVGEGT. DNA of the CDR3: TGTGCCAGCAGTTATCACGCGGGAGGCGACGAGCAGTACTTC. This translates into CASSYHAGGDEQYF.